The rows below give T cell receptor beta chains drawn from one sample of a study of technical replicates of blood from a few donors. Produced via immunoSEQ multiplex PCR; TCRdb's table is partial and in-frame only. The sample holds 53,000 or so clones, just over 85% seen once. Source material: PBMCs. Receptors were obtained from a human donor in good health. Some clones in this sample may be carry-over from other donors' samples. Each CDR3 is given with its conserved first and last residue. A D gene is named only where the DNA matches it firmly. Clone size, where shown, is once, few, many, or a class for clones that have expanded.

d_call	j_call	clone_size	v_call	cdr3_nt	cdr3_aa
TRBD2	TRBJ2-3	.	TRBV7-9	TGTGCCAGCAGCTCCCGGGAGGCCGGGCTACATACGCAGTATTTT	CASSSREAGLHTQYF
TRBD2	TRBJ2-3	.	TRBV4-2	TGTGCCAGCAGCCAAGAACTAGCGGGGGGGCCCACAGATACGCAGTATTTT	CASSQELAGGPTDTQYF
TRBD1	TRBJ2-7	.	TRBV11-1	TGTGCCAGCAGCTTAGCTGCCGGACAGGGGTACGAGCAGTACTTC	CASSLAAGQGYEQYF
.	TRBJ1-1	.	TRBV7-9	TGTGCCAGCAGCCCCCAGGACAGTTTGAACACTGAAGCTTTCTTT	CASSPQDSLNTEAFF
.	TRBJ2-3	.	TRBV29-1	TGCAGCGTTGCCAAGGGACTCCCCACAGATACGCAGTATTTT	CSVAKGLPTDTQYF
.	TRBJ2-3	.	TRBV11-2	TGTGCCAGCAGCCAGGGTAGGGGTACGCAGTATTTT	CASSQGRGTQYF
TRBD1	TRBJ1-1	.	TRBV6-6	TGTGCCAGCAGTTTCCGACAGGGGGTGAACACTGAAGCTTTCTTT	CASSFRQGVNTEAFF
TRBD2	TRBJ2-1	.	TRBV5-1	TGCGCCAGTCAAAGGGGGACTAGCGGGAGGCGCCTGGGGAATGAGCAGTTCTTC	CASQRGTSGRRLGNEQFF
.	TRBJ1-1	.	TRBV9	TGTGCCAGCAGTCGGTATAGCGGGAGGGACACTGAAGCTTTCTTT	CASSRYSGRDTEAFF
TRBD2	TRBJ2-7	once	TRBV7-2	TGTGCCAGCAGCACGGGACTAGCCTCGGGAGAGCAGTACTTC	CASSTGLASGEQYF
TRBD2	TRBJ2-1	once	TRBV5-1	TGCGCCAGCAGCGACGGACTAGCGGGATACTACAATGAGCAGTTCTTC	CASSDGLAGYYNEQFF
TRBD2	TRBJ2-7	once	TRBV11-2	TGTGCCAGCAGCTCCGGACTAGCGGTAGTCTTTGAGCAGTACTTC	CASSSGLAVVFEQYF
TRBD1	TRBJ2-5	.	TRBV9	TGTGCCAGCAGCGTAAACCGGGACAGGGGAGAAGAGACCCAGTACTTC	CASSVNRDRGEETQYF
TRBD2	TRBJ2-3	.	TRBV4-3	TGCGCCAGCAGCCAAGGCGGGAGGGGCACAGATACGCAGTATTTT	CASSQGGRGTDTQYF
TRBD1	TRBJ2-3	.	TRBV4-1	TGCGCCAGCAGCCAATTAGACAGGGGCTTTGGGACAGATACGCAGTATTTT	CASSQLDRGFGTDTQYF
.	TRBJ1-1	.	TRBV7-2	TGTGCCAGCAGCTTAGCCCCGGGGGGAGGGGCTGAAGCTTTCTTT	CASSLAPGGGAEAFF
.	TRBJ1-5	.	TRBV11-3	TGTGCCAGCAGCTTAGAATTAGGGCAGGGTGGTAATCAGCCCCAGCATTTT	CASSLELGQGGNQPQHF
.	TRBJ2-7	.	TRBV7-9	TGTGCCAGCAGCTTGGCGCAGGACACGAAAGCAAGCTCCTACGAGCAGTACTTC	CASSLAQDTKASSYEQYF
.	TRBJ1-2	once	TRBV6-5	TGTGCCAGCAGGAACAGGTTCGGGGGCTACACCTTC	CASRNRFGGYTF
TRBD2	TRBJ2-2	.	TRBV5-4	TGTGCCAGCAGCCGGGGGGGACTAACCGGGGAGCTGTTTTTT	CASSRGGLTGELFF
TRBD2	TRBJ2-7	once	TRBV9	TGTGCCAGCAGCAGGACTAGCGGGAGTTACGAGCAGTACTTC	CASSRTSGSYEQYF
TRBD2	TRBJ2-3	.	TRBV11-2	TGTGCCAGCAGCTTTCCTAGCGGTCGACTAAATACGCAGTATTTT	CASSFPSGRLNTQYF
.	TRBJ2-1	.	TRBV11-1	TGTGCCAGCAGCCCTGGACATAGACTGTCCTACAATGAGCAGTTCTTC	CASSPGHRLSYNEQFF
.	TRBJ2-2	.	TRBV21-1	TGTGCCAGCAGCAGAAAGACTAGCGGGAGAAACACCGGGGAGCTGTTTTTT	CASSRKTSGRNTGELFF
.	TRBJ1-6	.	TRBV12-5	TGTGCTAGTGGTTTGGCCCTCGGGCAGGGTAGATATAATTCACCCCTCCACTTT	CASGLALGQGRYNSPLHF
TRBD2	TRBJ2-2	.	TRBV30	TGTGCCTGGCAGGGAGGACTAGCGAACACCGGGGAGCTGTTTTTT	CAWQGGLANTGELFF
TRBD2	TRBJ2-3	.	TRBV5-4	TGTGCCAGCAGCCGCGGGGGGAAGAGCACAGATACGCAGTATTTT	CASSRGGKSTDTQYF
TRBD2	TRBJ2-5	.	TRBV15	TGTGCCACCAGCAGAGATGGTAGCGGGGGTCAAGAGACCCAGTACTTC	CATSRDGSGGQETQYF
TRBD1	TRBJ1-6	.	TRBV7-8	TGTGCCAGCAGCTTAGAGGGACAGGGTACCTATAATTCACCCCTCCACTTT	CASSLEGQGTYNSPLHF
.	TRBJ1-6	.	TRBV11-2	TGTGCCAGCAGCTTAGCCCCCCTTGGGGGGAATTCACCCCTCCACTTT	CASSLAPLGGNSPLHF
.	TRBJ2-1	.	TRBV5-1	TGCGCCAGCAGCTTGACGGCGGGCCATGAGCAGTTCTTC	CASSLTAGHEQFF
TRBD2	TRBJ2-1	.	TRBV7-3	TGTGCCAGCGGACTAGCGGGAGCTGCCTACAATGAGCAGTTCTTC	CASGLAGAAYNEQFF
TRBD1	TRBJ1-5	.	TRBV27	TGTGCCAGCAGTTTAGCCGGGACAGGGACTCAGCCCCAGCATTTT	CASSLAGTGTQPQHF
TRBD2	TRBJ2-7	.	TRBV11-2	TGTGCCAGCAGCTCCCTGACTAGCGGGGTTTCATACGAGCAGTACTTC	CASSSLTSGVSYEQYF
TRBD2	TRBJ2-1	.	TRBV5-1	TGCGCCAGCAGCTTGGATAGCGGGGAGCAGTTCTTC	CASSLDSGEQFF
.	TRBJ1-1	.	TRBV20-1	TGCAGTGCTGGGGAGGAGAGGGCTTTCTTT	CSAGEERAFF
TRBD1	TRBJ1-2	once	TRBV28	TGTGCCAGCAGTTCGGGACAGATCTCCACCTCGAGCTACACCTTC	CASSSGQISTSSYTF